This is a list of T cell receptor beta chains from one sample in a study of T cells in Graves' hyperthyroidism and ophthalmopathy. MiXCR, run by TCRdb on the multiplex PCR reads, gives a single entry per CDR3 protein. The sample has approximately 640,000 distinct CDR3 sequences, 15% to 20% seen once. Material for sequencing was blood. Receptor source: a man aged 50 to 59 with Graves' hyperthyroidism. Both conserved end residues are trimmed from each CDR3. Fields, in order: J gene, CDR3 length, V gene, CDR3 protein.

J: TRBJ1-1
length: 11
V: TRBV2
CDR3: ASRYTGRTEAF

J: TRBJ2-7
length: 12
V: TRBV7-3
CDR3: ASSLFPSGYEQY

J: TRBJ1-2
length: 12
V: TRBV11-2
CDR3: ASSLGGRDYGYT

J: TRBJ2-1
length: 16
V: TRBV11-2
CDR3: ASSLLAGPRRAYNEQF

J: TRBJ2-3
length: 9
V: TRBV30
CDR3: AWSDTDTQY

J: TRBJ1-5
length: 13
V: TRBV12-3/TRBV12-4
CDR3: ASSHGQGGPPPQH

J: TRBJ2-7
length: 11
V: TRBV7-8
CDR3: ASSTRIDYEQY

J: TRBJ1-6
length: 14
V: TRBV2
CDR3: ASNPGTGANNSPLH

J: TRBJ1-5
length: 11
V: TRBV12-5
CDR3: ASAPGGDQPQH

J: TRBJ2-5
length: 15
V: TRBV4-1
CDR3: ASSQGRLAAIQETQY

J: TRBJ1-5
length: 14
V: TRBV28
CDR3: ASGGQGVGLGQPQH

J: TRBJ2-7
length: 15
V: TRBV5-1
CDR3: ASSLGLAGLNKYEQY

J: TRBJ2-5
length: 11
V: TRBV6-2/TRBV6-3
CDR3: ASSYLAKETQY

J: TRBJ2-1
length: 14
V: TRBV20-1
CDR3: SASPPKRGGVDEQF

J: TRBJ2-1
length: 11
V: TRBV29-1
CDR3: SVEVGGYNEQF

J: TRBJ2-3
length: 14
V: TRBV20-1
CDR3: SASSRLAGVVDTQY

J: TRBJ2-1
length: 12
V: TRBV28
CDR3: ASRAESDGNEQF

J: TRBJ1-1
length: 13
V: TRBV5-1
CDR3: ASSLARGMNTEAF

J: TRBJ1-1
length: 14
V: TRBV6-1
CDR3: ASSRPGTGGSTEAF

J: TRBJ2-1
length: 14
V: TRBV28
CDR3: ASSLQVGGPVGEQF

J: TRBJ1-1
length: 14
V: TRBV2
CDR3: ASSPHLMGGGTEAF

J: TRBJ1-5
length: 11
V: TRBV10-3
CDR3: AISTGSNQPQH

J: TRBJ1-3
length: 18
V: TRBV7-9
CDR3: ASSLARVRLGLNSGNTIY

J: TRBJ2-4
length: 12
V: TRBV18
CDR3: ASSPGTGQNIQY

J: TRBJ2-1
length: 12
V: TRBV24-1
CDR3: ATSDGQSYNEQF

J: TRBJ1-5
length: 11
V: TRBV19
CDR3: ASLRAINQPQH

J: TRBJ1-2
length: 11
V: TRBV27
CDR3: ASSMDRRGGYT

J: TRBJ2-5
length: 11
V: TRBV2
CDR3: ASSDQRGETQY

J: TRBJ2-3
length: 15
V: TRBV19
CDR3: ASSSRTGTRTSDTQY

J: TRBJ2-1
length: 12
V: TRBV6-2/TRBV6-3
CDR3: ASSYGPSYNEQF

J: TRBJ2-2
length: 14
V: TRBV7-9
CDR3: ASSLGLARGTGELF

J: TRBJ2-3
length: 13
V: TRBV5-6
CDR3: ASSLRQVSTDTQY

J: TRBJ2-7
length: 12
V: TRBV27
CDR3: ASRGTGSTYEQY

J: TRBJ1-3
length: 10
V: TRBV2
CDR3: ASSGTGNTIY

J: TRBJ1-1
length: 12
V: TRBV2
CDR3: ASSVKYGGTEAF

J: TRBJ2-1
length: 13
V: TRBV7-2
CDR3: ASSATSIPSSEQF

J: TRBJ1-6
length: 14
V: TRBV12-3/TRBV12-4
CDR3: ASGNVGTGNNSPLH

J: TRBJ2-7
length: 13
V: TRBV4-1
CDR3: ASSQVEEYLHEQY

J: TRBJ2-7
length: 19
V: TRBV6-2/TRBV6-3
CDR3: ASSYPVGLAGGRLNSYEQY

J: TRBJ1-5
length: 13
V: TRBV7-9
CDR3: ASSSGLHSNQPQH

J: TRBJ2-7
length: 13
V: TRBV9
CDR3: ASSVGGSADYEQY

J: TRBJ2-7
length: 13
V: TRBV12-3/TRBV12-4
CDR3: ASSYNYGVSNEQY

J: TRBJ2-2
length: 14
V: TRBV7-2
CDR3: ASSFPGQGNTGELF

J: TRBJ2-1
length: 14
V: TRBV11-2
CDR3: ASRNPLTSSYNEQF

J: TRBJ1-1
length: 13
V: TRBV6-1
CDR3: ASRTKGRTNTEAF

J: TRBJ2-7
length: 11
V: TRBV20-1
CDR3: SGGDSLTYEQY

J: TRBJ2-5
length: 14
V: TRBV2
CDR3: ASKGLAVSSQETQY

J: TRBJ2-7
length: 14
V: TRBV20-1
CDR3: SARDLWTGDTYEQY

J: TRBJ1-4
length: 14
V: TRBV28
CDR3: ASSSRPGQVREKLF

J: TRBJ1-5
length: 13
V: TRBV2
CDR3: ASSPPDYSNQPQH

J: TRBJ2-2
length: 13
V: TRBV5-1
CDR3: ASRYSGSNTGELF

J: TRBJ2-3
length: 15
V: TRBV6-5
CDR3: ASSYSPSGRAPDTQY

J: TRBJ1-2
length: 10
V: TRBV28
CDR3: ASTTGSGGYT

J: TRBJ2-4
length: 13
V: TRBV2
CDR3: ASSAPPGHKNIQY

J: TRBJ1-1
length: 11
V: TRBV27
CDR3: ASSRTGKTEAF

J: TRBJ1-5
length: 10
V: TRBV19
CDR3: ASSRANQPQH

J: TRBJ2-7
length: 11
V: TRBV6-5
CDR3: ASSYSGSGEQY

J: TRBJ1-1
length: 10
V: TRBV28
CDR3: ASSLLLTEAF